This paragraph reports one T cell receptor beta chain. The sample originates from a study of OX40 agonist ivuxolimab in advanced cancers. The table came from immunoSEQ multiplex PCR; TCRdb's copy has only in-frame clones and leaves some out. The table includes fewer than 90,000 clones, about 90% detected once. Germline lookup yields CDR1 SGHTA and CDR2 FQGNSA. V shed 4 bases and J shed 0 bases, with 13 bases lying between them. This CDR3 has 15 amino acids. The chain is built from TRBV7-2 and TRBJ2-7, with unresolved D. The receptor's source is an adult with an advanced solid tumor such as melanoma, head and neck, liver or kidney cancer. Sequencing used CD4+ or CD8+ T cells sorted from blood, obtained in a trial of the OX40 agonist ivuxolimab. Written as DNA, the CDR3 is TGTGCCAGCAGCTCCTCTCGCGCCAGCTCCTACGAGCAGTACTTC. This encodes CASSSSRASSYEQYF.